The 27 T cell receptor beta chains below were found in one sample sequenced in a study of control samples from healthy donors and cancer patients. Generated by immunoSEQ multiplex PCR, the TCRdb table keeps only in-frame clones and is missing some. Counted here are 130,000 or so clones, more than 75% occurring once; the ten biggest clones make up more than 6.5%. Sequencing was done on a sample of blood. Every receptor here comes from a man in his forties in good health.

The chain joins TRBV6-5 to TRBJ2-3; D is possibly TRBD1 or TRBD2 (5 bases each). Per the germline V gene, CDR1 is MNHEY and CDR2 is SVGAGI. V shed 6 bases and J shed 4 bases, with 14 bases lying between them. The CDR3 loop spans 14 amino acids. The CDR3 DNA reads TGTGCCAGCAGCCGGCCAGGGAGCGCAGATACGCAGTATTTT. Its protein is CASSRPGSADTQYF.

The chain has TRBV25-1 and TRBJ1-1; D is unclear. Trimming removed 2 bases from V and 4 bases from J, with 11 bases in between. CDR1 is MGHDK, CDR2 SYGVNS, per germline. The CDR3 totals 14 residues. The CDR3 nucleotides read TGTGCCAGCAGTGAACTGAGAACTAGCACTGAAGCTTTCTTT. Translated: CASSELRTSTEAFF. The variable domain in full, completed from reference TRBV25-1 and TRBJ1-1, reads EADIYQTPRYLVIGTGKKITLECSQTMGHDKMYWYQQDPGMELHLIHYSYGVNSTEKGDLSSESTVSRIRTEHFPLTLESARPSHTSQYLCASSELRTSTEAFFGQGTRLTVV.

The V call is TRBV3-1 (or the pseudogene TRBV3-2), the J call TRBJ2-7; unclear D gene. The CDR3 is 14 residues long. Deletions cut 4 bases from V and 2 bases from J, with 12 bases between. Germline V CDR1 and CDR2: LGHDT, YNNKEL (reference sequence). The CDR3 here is CASSLEPRPYEQYF. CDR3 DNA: TGTGCCAGCAGCCTCGAACCGAGGCCCTACGAGCAGTACTTC.

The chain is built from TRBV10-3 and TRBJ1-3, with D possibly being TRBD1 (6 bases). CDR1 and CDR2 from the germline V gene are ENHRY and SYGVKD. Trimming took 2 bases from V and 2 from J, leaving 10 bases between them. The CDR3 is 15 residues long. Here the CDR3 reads CAISERGTTGNTIYF. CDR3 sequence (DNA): TGTGCCATCAGTGAGAGGGGGACAACTGGAAACACCATATATTTT.

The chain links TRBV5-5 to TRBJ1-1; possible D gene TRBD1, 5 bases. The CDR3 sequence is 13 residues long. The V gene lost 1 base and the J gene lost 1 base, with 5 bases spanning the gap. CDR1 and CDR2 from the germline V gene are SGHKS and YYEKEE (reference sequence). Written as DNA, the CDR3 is TGTGCCAGCAGCTTGAGGGGGAACACTGAAGCTTTCTTT. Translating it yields CASSLRGNTEAFF.

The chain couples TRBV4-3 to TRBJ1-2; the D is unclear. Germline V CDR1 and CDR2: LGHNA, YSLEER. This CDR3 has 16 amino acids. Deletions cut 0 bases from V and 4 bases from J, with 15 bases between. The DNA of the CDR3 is TGCGCCAGCAGCCAAGATCTCTCGGGATTTAGCTATGGCTACACCTTC. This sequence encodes CASSQDLSGFSYGYTF.

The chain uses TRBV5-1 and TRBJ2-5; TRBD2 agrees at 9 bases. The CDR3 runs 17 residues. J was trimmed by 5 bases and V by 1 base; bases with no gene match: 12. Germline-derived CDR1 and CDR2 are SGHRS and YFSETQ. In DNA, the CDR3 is TGCGCCAGCAGCTTGACGGGCGGGGGGGCCGTAGGTGAGACCCAGTACTTC. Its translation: CASSLTGGGAVGETQYF.

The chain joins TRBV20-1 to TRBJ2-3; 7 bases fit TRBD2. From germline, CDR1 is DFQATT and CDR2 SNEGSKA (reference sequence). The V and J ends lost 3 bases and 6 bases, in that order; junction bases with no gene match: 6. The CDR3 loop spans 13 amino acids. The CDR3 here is CSASRGDSDTQYF. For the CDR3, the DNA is TGCAGTGCTAGTCGGGGGGACTCGGATACGCAGTATTTT.

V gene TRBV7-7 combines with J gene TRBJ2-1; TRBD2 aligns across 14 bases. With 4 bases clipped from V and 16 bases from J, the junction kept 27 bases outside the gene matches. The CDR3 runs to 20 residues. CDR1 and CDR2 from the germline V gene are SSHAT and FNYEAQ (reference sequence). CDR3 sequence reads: CASSSPPNRSGLAGGGLCFF. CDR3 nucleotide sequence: TGTGCCAGCAGCTCACCACCTAACCGATCCGGACTAGCGGGGGGCGGCCTGTGTTTCTTC.

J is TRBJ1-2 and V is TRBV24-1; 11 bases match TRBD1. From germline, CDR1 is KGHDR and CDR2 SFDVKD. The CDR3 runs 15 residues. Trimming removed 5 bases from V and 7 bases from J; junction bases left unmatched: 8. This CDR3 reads CATSGDRGASGGYTF. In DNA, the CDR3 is TGTGCCACCAGTGGGGACAGGGGGGCGTCGGGTGGCTACACCTTC.

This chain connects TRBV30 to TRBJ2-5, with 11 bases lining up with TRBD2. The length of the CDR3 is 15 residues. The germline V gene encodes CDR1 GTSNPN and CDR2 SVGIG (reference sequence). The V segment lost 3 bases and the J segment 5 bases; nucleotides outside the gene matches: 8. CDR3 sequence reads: CAWRQGLADGETQYF. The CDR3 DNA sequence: TGTGCCTGGAGACAGGGACTAGCGGACGGGGAGACCCAGTACTTC.

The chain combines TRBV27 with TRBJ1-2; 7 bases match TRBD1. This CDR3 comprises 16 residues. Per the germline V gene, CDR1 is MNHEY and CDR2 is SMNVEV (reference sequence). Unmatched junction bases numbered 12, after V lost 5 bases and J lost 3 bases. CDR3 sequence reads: CASSRTGTRLDYGYTF. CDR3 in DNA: TGTGCCAGCAGTCGGACAGGAACCCGCCTCGACTATGGCTACACCTTC.

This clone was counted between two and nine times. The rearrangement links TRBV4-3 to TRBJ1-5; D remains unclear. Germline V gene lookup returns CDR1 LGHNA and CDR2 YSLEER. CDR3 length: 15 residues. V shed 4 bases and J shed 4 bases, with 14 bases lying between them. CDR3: CASSLQYLENQPQHF. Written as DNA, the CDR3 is TGCGCCAGCAGCCTCCAATATTTGGAAAATCAGCCCCAGCATTTT.

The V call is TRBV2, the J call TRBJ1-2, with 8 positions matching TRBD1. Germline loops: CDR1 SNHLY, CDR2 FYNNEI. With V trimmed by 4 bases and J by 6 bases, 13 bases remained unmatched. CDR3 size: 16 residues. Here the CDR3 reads CASSGPPGQGGDGYTF. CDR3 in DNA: TGTGCCAGCAGTGGGCCCCCCGGACAGGGAGGTGATGGCTACACCTTC.

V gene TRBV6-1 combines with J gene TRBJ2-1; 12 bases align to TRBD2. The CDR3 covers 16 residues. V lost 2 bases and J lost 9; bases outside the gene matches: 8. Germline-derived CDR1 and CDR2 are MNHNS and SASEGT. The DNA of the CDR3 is TGTGCCAGCAGTGAATCCCTAGCGGGGGGGTTGGGTGAGCAGTTCTTC. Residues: CASSESLAGGLGEQFF.

The CDR3 is CASSLGGRRNTEAFF. CDR3 in DNA: TGTGCCAGCAGCTTAGGGGGCAGGAGGAACACTGAAGCTTTCTTT. This sequence joins TRBV13 and TRBJ1-1; no clear D. The germline V gene encodes CDR1 PRHDT and CDR2 FYEKMQ (reference sequence). The CDR3 loop spans 15 amino acids. The germline V and J ends were trimmed by 0 bases and 1 base, with 9 bases remaining between them.

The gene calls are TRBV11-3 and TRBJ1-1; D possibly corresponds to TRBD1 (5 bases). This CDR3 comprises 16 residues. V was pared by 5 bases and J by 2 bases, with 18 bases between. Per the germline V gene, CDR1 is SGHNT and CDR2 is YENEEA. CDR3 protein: CASSLDHWGQNTEAFF. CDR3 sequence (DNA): TGTGCCAGCAGCCTGGACCATTGGGGCCAAAACACTGAAGCTTTCTTT.

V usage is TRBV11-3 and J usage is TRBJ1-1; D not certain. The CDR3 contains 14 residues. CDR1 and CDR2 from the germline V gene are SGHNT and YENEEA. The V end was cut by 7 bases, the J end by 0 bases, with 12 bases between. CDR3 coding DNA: TGTGCCAGCACCCTCAGTGGCATGAACACTGAAGCTTTCTTT. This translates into CASTLSGMNTEAFF.

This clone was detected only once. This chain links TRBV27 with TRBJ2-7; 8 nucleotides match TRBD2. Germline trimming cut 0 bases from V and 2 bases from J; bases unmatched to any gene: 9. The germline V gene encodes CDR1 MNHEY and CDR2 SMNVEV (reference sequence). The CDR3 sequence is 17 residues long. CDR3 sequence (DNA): TGTGCCAGCAGTTTATCGGACCGTGCGGGGGGCCCCTACGAGCAGTACTTC. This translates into CASSLSDRAGGPYEQYF.

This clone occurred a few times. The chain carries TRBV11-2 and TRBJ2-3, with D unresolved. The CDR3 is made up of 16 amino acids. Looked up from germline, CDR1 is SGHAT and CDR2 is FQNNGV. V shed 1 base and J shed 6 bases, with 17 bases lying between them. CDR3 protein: CASSLVAESLWDTQYF. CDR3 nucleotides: TGTGCCAGCAGCTTAGTGGCAGAGAGCCTATGGGATACGCAGTATTTT.

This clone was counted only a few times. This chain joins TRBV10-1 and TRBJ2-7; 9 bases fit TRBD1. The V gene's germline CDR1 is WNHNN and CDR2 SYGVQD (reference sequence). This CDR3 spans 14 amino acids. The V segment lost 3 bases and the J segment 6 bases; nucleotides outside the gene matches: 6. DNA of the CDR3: TGCGCCAGCAGTGAAGGGACAGGGTCCCGCGAGCAGTACTTC. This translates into CASSEGTGSREQYF.

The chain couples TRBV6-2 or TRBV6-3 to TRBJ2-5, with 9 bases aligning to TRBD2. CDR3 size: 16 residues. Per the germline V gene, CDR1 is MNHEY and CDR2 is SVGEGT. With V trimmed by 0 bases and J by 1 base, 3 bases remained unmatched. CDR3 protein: CASSYSLAGPQETQYF. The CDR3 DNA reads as TGTGCCAGCAGTTACTCACTAGCGGGCCCCCAAGAGACCCAGTACTTC.

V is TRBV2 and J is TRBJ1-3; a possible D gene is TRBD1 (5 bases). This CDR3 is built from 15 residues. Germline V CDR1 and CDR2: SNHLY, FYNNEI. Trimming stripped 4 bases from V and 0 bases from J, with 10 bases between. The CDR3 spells CASSGSGTSGNTIYF. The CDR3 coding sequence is TGTGCCAGCAGTGGGTCAGGGACCTCTGGAAACACCATATATTTT.

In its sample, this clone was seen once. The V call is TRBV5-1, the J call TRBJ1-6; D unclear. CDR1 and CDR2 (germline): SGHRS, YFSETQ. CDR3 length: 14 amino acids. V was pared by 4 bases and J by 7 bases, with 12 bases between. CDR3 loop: CASSEDGTNSPLHF. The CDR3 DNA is TGCGCCAGCAGCGAGGACGGAACAAATTCACCCCTCCACTTT.

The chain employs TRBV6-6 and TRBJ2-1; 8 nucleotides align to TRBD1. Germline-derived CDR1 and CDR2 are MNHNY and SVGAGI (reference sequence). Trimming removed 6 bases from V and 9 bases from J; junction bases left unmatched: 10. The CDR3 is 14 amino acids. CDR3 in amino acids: CASSPDGQGGEQFF. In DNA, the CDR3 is TGTGCCAGCAGCCCGGACGGACAGGGCGGTGAGCAGTTCTTC.

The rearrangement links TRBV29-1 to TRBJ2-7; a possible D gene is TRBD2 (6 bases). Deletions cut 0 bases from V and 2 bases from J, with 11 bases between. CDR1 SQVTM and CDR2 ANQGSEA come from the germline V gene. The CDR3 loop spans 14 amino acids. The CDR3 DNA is TGCAGCGTTGAAGATCCAGGCGGGGCCTACGAGCAGTACTTC. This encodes CSVEDPGGAYEQYF.

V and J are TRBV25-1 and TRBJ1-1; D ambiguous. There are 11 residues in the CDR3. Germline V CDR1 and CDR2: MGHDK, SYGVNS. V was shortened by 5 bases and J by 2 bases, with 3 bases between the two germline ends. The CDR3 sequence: CASSRNTEAFF. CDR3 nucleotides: TGTGCCAGCAGTCGAAACACTGAAGCTTTCTTT.